This passage covers 15 T cell receptor beta chains from one sample sequenced in a study of CD8 T cells in ankylosing spondylitis. General study points: One TCR beta motif, made up of eight highly homologous variants, appeared characteristic of ankylosing spondylitis blood.

Antigen specificity for these receptors is unknown. TCRdb passed the 5' RACE reads through MiXCR, listing each CDR3 protein once. Seen here are around 440,000 distinct CDR3 sequences, 17% observed once, and the top ten hold approximately 1%. The sequenced sample consisted of blood, either unsorted or a sorted T cell fraction (not recorded which). These receptors were obtained from a male donor with ankylosing spondylitis.

The chain carries TRBV19 and TRBJ2-7; 7 nucleotides agree with TRBD1. J was trimmed by 3 bases and V by 4 bases; bases with no gene match: 6. Per germline, CDR1 LNHDA and CDR2 SQIVND (reference sequence). This CDR3 contains 14 residues. This CDR3 is CASSTGQKSYEQYF. The CDR3 region has the DNA TGTGCCAGTAGTACGGGACAGAAGAGCTACGAGCAGTACTTC.

V gene TRBV20-1 combines with J gene TRBJ2-2; D not resolved. The CDR3 spans 15 residues. With 1 base removed from V and 1 base from J, the gap between germline ends came to 10 bases. CDR1 and CDR2 (germline): DFQATT, SNEGSKA (reference sequence). The CDR3 region has the DNA TGCAGTGCTAGAGCAACACTCAGGAACACCGGGGAGCTGTTTTTT. It yields the protein CSARATLRNTGELFF.

This clonotype was observed a handful of times. This sequence joins TRBV11-2 and TRBJ1-1, with TRBD1 matching over 9 bases. The CDR3 has 13 amino acids. V shed 5 bases and J 6 bases; nucleotides not matched to a gene: 4. Germline CDR1 reads SGHAT; CDR2 reads FQNNGV. Here the CDR3 DNA reads TGTGCCAGCAGCCCGGACAGGGGAGCTGAAGCTTTCTTT. This translates into CASSPDRGAEAFF.

V is TRBV19 and J is TRBJ1-5, with TRBD1 matching over 10 bases. In germline, CDR1 is LNHDA, CDR2 SQIVND (reference sequence). This CDR3 is built from 14 residues. Trimming cost V 6 bases and J 5 bases; bases outside gene matches: 4. The CDR3 protein is CASRPDRGDQPQHF. CDR3 bases: TGTGCCAGTAGACCGGACAGGGGGGATCAGCCCCAGCATTTT. The full variable domain, with the rest looked up from reference TRBV19 and TRBJ1-5, is DGGITQSPKYLFRKEGQNVTLSCEQNLNHDAMYWYRQDPGQGLRLIYYSQIVNDFQKGDIAEGYSVSREKKESFPLTVTSAQKNPTAFYLCASRPDRGDQPQHFGDGTRLSIL.

This chain links TRBV24-1 with TRBJ1-2, with 9 bases lining up with TRBD1. Germline lookup yields CDR1 KGHDR and CDR2 SFDVKD. The CDR3 covers 15 residues. Unmatched junction bases numbered 2, after V lost 4 bases and J lost 0 bases. Written as DNA, the CDR3 is TGTGCCACCAGTGACGGGACAGGGACTAACTATGGCTACACCTTC. This gives the protein CATSDGTGTNYGYTF.

The chain couples TRBV5-1 to TRBJ1-1; the D is unclear. CDR3 length: 14 amino acids. CDR1 and CDR2 (germline): SGHRS, YFSETQ. Trimming shortened V by 0 bases and J by 0 bases, and 6 bases separated the two germline ends. Here the CDR3 reads CASSLDNLNTEAFF. The CDR3 nucleotides are TGCGCCAGCAGCTTGGATAACCTGAACACTGAAGCTTTCTTT.

The chain carries TRBV12-3 or TRBV12-4 and TRBJ1-1, with D perhaps matching TRBD1 (5 bases). V was cut by 1 base and J by 5 bases, with 11 bases left in between. This CDR3 region has 14 residues. For the CDR3, the DNA is TGTGCCAGCAGTTTAGACGCGGGGGGGACTGAAGCTTTCTTT. Translated: CASSLDAGGTEAFF.

This clonotype has a handful of counts. This chain connects TRBV20-1 to TRBJ2-3, with D possibly being TRBD1 or TRBD2 (6 bases each). V was pared by 3 bases and J by 1 base, with 14 bases between. The germline CDR1 and CDR2 sequences are DFQATT and SNEGSKA (reference sequence). This CDR3 comprises 15 residues. CDR3 loop: CSASIGGAGTDTQYF. The CDR3 region has the DNA TGCAGTGCTAGTATCGGGGGCGCGGGCACAGATACGCAGTATTTT.

This clonotype was found a few times. The chain is built from TRBV7-9 and TRBJ2-2; 8 bases align to TRBD2. Germline V gives CDR1 SEHNR, CDR2 FQNEAQ (reference sequence). J gave up 0 bases and V 6 bases, and 6 bases lay outside the gene matches. CDR3 size: 16 residues. The CDR3 loop reads CASSLSGGANTGELFF. The CDR3 nucleotides read TGTGCCAGCAGTTTAAGCGGGGGAGCGAACACCGGGGAGCTGTTTTTT.

This clonotype was detected many times. This chain uses TRBV12-3 or TRBV12-4 with TRBJ2-5; a possible D gene is TRBD1 (6 bases). Trimming took 2 bases from V and 4 from J, leaving 14 bases between them. The CDR3 contains 15 residues. The CDR3 loop is CASSLLGAPRETQYF. The CDR3, as DNA: TGTGCCAGCAGTTTATTGGGGGCGCCCCGAGAGACCCAGTACTTC.

This clonotype showed up just a few times. The chain recombines TRBV7-9 with TRBJ1-1; D unclear. Germline V CDR1 and CDR2: SEHNR, FQNEAQ (reference sequence). Trimming pared 5 bases from V and 3 bases from J, leaving 13 bases between. This CDR3 region has 14 residues. The CDR3 region has the DNA TGTGCCAGCAGCCCCTCTTGGGGTTACACTGAAGCTTTCTTT. It specifies CASSPSWGYTEAFF.

The V and J genes are TRBV21-1 and TRBJ2-5; no DNA check was done on the table's D call, TRBD2. TRBV21-1 is given as a pseudogene. The CDR3 length is 16 residues. CDR3 sequence (DNA): TGTGCCAGCAGCTCCCCGGGACTAGCGCACCAAGAGACCCAGTACTTC. It translates to CASSSPGLAHQETQYF.

This clonotype was observed a few times. The chain combines TRBV29-1 with TRBJ1-4; D remains unclear. Looked up from germline, CDR1 is SQVTM and CDR2 is ANQGSEA. V dropped 4 bases and J dropped 7 bases, with 10 bases sitting between them. This CDR3 has 12 amino acids. This CDR3 is CSVVGKAEKLFF. CDR3 nucleotides: TGCAGCGTTGTGGGCAAGGCTGAAAAACTGTTTTTT.

J is TRBJ1-1 and V is TRBV9; D remains ambiguous. This CDR3 spans 11 amino acids. Germline V gives CDR1 SGDLS, CDR2 YYNGEE. Between the trimmed V and J ends, which lost 0 bases and 4 bases, there was a span of 1 base. CDR3 sequence reads: CASSVVTEAFF. The DNA for the CDR3 is TGTGCCAGCAGCGTAGTCACTGAAGCTTTCTTT.

There are many counts of this clonotype. The V and J genes are TRBV10-1 and TRBJ1-2; 7 positions agree with TRBD1. Germline CDR1 is WNHNN and CDR2 is SYGVQD (reference sequence). The junction had 3 bases not matched to a gene; V was cut back by 8 bases and J by 6 bases. The CDR3 spans 11 residues. CDR3 in DNA: TGCGCCAGCGACGACAGGGATGGCTACACCTTC. Amino acids: CASDDRDGYTF.